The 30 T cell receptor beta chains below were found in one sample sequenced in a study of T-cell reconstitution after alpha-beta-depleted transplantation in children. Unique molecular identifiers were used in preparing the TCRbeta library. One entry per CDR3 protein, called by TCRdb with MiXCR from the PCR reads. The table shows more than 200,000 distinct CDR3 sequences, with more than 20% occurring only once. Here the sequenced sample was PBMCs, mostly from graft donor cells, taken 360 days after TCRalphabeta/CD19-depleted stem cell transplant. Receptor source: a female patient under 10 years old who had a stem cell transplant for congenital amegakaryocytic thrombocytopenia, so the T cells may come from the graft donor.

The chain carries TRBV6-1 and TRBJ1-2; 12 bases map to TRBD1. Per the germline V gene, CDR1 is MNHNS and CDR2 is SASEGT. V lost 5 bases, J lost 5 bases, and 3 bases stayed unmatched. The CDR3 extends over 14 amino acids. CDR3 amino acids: CASSRDRGRYGYTF. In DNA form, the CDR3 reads TGTGCCAGCAGTCGGGACAGGGGGCGATATGGCTACACCTTC.

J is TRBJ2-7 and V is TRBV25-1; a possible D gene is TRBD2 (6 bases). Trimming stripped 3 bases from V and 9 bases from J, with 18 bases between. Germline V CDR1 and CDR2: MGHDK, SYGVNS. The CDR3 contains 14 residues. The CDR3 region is CASSEWGGGGMQYF. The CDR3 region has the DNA TGTGCCAGCAGTGAGTGGGGTGGTGGCGGGATGCAGTACTTC.

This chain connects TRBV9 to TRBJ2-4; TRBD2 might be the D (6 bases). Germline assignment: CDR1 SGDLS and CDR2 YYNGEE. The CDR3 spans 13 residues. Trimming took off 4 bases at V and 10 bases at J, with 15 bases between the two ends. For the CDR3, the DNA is TGTGCCAGCAGCCCCCGCCATGGGGGGATTCAGTACTTC. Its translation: CASSPRHGGIQYF.

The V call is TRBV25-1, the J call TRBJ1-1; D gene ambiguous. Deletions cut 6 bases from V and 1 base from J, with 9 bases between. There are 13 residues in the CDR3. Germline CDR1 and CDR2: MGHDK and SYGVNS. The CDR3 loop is CASRPGKNTEAFF. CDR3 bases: TGTGCCAGCAGACCGGGGAAGAACACTGAAGCTTTCTTT.

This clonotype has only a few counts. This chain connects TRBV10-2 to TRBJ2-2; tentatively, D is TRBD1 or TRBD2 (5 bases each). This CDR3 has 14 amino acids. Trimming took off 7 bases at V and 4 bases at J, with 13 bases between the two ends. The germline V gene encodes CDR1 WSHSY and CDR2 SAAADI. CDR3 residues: CASTGTRGTGELFF. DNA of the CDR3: TGCGCCAGCACAGGGACCCGGGGCACCGGGGAGCTGTTTTTT.

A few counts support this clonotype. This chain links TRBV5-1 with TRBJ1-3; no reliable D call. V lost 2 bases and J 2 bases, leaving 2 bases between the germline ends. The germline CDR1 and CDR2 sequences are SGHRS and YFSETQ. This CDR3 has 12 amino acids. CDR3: CASSLPGNTIYF. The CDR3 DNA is TGCGCCAGCAGCTTACCTGGAAACACCATATATTTT.

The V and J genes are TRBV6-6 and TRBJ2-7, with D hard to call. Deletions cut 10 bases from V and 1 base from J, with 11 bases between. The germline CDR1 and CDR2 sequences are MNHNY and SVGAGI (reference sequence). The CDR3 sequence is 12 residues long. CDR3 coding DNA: TGTGCCACATTATCGACTTCCTACGAGCAGTACTTC. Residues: CATLSTSYEQYF.

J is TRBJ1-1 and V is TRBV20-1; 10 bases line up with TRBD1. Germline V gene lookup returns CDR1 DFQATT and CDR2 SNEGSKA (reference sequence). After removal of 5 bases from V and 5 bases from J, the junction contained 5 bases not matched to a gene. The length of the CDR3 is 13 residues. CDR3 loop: CSADRGPRTEAFF. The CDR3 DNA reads TGCAGTGCTGACAGGGGGCCGAGGACTGAAGCTTTCTTT.

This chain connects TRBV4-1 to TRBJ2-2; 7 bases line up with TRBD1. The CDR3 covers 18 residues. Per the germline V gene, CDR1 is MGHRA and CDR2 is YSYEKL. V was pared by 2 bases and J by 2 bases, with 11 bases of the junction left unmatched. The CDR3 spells CASSQRNRDRRNTGELFF. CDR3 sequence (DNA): TGCGCCAGCAGCCAACGAAACCGGGACAGACGTAACACCGGGGAGCTGTTTTTT.

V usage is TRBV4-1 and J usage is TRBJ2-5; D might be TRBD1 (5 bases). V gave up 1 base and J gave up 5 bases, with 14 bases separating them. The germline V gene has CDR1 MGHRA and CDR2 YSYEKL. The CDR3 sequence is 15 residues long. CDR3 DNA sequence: TGCGCCAGCAGCCAAGGATACAGGTTTCCCGAGACCCAGTACTTC. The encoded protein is CASSQGYRFPETQYF.

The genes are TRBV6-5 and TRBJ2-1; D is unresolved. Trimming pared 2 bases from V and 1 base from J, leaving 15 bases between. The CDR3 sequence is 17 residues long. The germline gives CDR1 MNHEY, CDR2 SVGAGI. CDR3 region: CASSYPPASVSYNEQFF. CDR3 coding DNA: TGTGCCAGCAGTTACCCTCCGGCCAGCGTATCCTACAATGAGCAGTTCTTC.

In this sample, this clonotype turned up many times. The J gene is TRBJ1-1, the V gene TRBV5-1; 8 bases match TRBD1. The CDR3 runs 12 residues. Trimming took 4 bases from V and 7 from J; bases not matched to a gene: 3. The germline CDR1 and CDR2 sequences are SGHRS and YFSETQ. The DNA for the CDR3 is TGCGCCAGCAGCCTGACAGGGGATGAAGCTTTCTTT. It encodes CASSLTGDEAFF.

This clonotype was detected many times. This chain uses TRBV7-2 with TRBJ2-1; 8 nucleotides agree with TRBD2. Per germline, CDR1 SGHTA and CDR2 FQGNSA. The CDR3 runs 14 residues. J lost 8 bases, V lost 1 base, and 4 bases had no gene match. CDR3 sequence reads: CASSLGPAGDEQFF. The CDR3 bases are TGTGCCAGCAGCTTAGGTCCAGCGGGAGATGAGCAGTTCTTC.

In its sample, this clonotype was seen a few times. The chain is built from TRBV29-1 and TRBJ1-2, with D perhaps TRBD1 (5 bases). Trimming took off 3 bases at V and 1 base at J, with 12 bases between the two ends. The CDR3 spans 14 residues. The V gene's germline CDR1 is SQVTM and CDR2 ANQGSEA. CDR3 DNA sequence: TGCAGCGTTGATGGGACCCAGATTAACTATGGCTACACCTTC. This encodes CSVDGTQINYGYTF. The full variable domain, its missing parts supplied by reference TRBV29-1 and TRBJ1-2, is SAVISQKPSRDICQRGTSLTIQCQVDSQVTMMFWYRQQPGQSLTLIATANQGSEATYESGFVIDKFPISRPNLTFSTLTVSNMSPEDSSIYLCSVDGTQINYGYTFGSGTRLTVV.

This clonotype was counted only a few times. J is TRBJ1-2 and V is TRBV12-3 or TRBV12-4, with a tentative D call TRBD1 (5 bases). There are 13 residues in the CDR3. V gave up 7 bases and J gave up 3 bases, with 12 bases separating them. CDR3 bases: TGTGCCAGCATCGGGGGTACGGACTATGGCTACACCTTC. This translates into CASIGGTDYGYTF.

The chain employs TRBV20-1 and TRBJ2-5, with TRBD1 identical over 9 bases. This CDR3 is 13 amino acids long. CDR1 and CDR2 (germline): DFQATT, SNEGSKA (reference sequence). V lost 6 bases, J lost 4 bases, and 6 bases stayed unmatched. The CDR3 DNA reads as TGCAGTGCAAAAAGACAGGGGGGAGAGACCCAGTACTTC. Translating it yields CSAKRQGGETQYF.

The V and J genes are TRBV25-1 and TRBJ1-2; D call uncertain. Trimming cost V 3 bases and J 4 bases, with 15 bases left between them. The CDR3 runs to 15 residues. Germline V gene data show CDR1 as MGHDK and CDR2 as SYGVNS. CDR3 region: CASSDWSAGPYGYTF. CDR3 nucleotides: TGTGCCAGCAGTGATTGGTCAGCTGGCCCCTATGGCTACACCTTC.

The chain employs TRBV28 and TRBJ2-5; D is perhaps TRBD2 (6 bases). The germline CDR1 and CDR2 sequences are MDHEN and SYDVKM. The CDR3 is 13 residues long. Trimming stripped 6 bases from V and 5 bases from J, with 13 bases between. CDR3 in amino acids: CASSGGVGETQYF. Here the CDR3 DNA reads TGTGCCAGCAGCGGGGGTGTGGGGGAGACCCAGTACTTC.

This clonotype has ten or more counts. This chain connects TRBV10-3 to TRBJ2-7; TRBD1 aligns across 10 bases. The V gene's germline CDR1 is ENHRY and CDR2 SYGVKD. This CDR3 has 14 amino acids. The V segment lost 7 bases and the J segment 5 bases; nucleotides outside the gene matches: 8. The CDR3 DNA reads TGTGCCATCACCCGGGGGACAGGGGTAGACGAGCAGTACTTC. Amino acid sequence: CAITRGTGVDEQYF.

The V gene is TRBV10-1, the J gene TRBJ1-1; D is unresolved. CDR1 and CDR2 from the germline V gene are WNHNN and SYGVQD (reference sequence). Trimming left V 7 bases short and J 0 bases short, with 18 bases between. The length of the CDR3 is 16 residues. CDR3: CASTEADIHLNTEAFF. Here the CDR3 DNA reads TGCGCCAGCACTGAAGCAGACATACACTTGAACACTGAAGCTTTCTTT.

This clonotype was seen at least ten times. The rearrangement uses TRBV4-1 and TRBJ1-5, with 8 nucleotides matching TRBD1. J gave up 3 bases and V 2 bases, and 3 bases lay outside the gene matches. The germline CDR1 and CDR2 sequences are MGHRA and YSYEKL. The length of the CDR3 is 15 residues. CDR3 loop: CASSQTGGLNQPQHF. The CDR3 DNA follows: TGCGCCAGCAGCCAAACAGGGGGGCTCAATCAGCCCCAGCATTTT.

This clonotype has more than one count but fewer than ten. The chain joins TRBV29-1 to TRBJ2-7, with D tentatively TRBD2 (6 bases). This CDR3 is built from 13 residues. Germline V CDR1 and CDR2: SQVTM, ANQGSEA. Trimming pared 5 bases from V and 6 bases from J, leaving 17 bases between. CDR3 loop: CSVPSDRASEQYF. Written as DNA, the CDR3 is TGCAGCGTTCCTAGCGACCGGGCAAGCGAGCAGTACTTC.

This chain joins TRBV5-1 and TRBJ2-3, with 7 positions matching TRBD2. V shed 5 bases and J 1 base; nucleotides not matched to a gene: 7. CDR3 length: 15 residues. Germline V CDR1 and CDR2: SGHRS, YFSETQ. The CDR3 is CASRSVLAGTDTQYF. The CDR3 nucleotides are TGCGCCAGCAGAAGCGTTCTAGCGGGCACAGATACGCAGTATTTT.

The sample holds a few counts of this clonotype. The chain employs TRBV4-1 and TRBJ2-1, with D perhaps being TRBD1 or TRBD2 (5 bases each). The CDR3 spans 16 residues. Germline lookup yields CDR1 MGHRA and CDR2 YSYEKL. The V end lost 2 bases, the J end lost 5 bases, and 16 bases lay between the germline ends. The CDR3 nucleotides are TGCGCCAGCAGCCAATTCTGGGGGAGCCCTAACAATGAGCAGTTCTTC. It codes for CASSQFWGSPNNEQFF.

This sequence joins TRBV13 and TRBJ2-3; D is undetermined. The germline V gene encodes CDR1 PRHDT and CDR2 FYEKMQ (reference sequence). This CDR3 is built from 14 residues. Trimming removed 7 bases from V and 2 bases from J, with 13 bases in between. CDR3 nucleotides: TGTGCCAGCAATGTACAAGGGCACACAGATACGCAGTATTTT. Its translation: CASNVQGHTDTQYF. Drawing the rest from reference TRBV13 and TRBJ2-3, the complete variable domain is AAGVIQSPRHLIKEKRETATLKCYPIPRHDTVYWYQQGPGQDPQFLISFYEKMQSDKGSIPDRFSAQQFSDYHSELNMSSLELGDSALYFCASNVQGHTDTQYFGPGTRLTVL.

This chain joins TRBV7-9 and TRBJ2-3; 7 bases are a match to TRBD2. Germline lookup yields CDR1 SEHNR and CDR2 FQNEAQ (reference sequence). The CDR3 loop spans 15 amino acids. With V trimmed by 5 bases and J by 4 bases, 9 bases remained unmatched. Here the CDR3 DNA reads TGTGCCAGCAGCCTCCCCGGGGGGTGGCCAGATACGCAGTATTTT. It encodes CASSLPGGWPDTQYF.

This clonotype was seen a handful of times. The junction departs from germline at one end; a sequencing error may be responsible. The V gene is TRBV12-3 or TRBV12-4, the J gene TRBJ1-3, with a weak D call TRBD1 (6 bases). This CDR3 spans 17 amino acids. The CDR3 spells CASRLDRDTFSGNTIYF. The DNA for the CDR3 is TGTGCCAGCAGGTTAGATCGGGACACTTTCTCTGGAAACACCATATATTTT.

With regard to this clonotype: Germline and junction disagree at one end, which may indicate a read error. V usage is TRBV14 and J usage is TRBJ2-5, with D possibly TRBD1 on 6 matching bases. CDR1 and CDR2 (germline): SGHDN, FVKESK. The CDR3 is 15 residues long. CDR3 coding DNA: TGTGCCTGCAGCGCGACCGGGACACCACAAGAGACCCAGTACTTC. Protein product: CACSATGTPQETQYF.

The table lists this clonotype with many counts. The CDR3 DNA sequence: TGCGCCAGCAGCTTGGGGCTCAGAGTGCTCAACCAAGAGACCCAGTACTTC. Its protein product is CASSLGLRVLNQETQYF. The rearrangement links TRBV5-1 to TRBJ2-5, with D unresolved. CDR1 and CDR2 (germline): SGHRS, YFSETQ. CDR3 length: 17 amino acids. Trimming took 0 bases from V and 0 from J, leaving 15 bases between them.

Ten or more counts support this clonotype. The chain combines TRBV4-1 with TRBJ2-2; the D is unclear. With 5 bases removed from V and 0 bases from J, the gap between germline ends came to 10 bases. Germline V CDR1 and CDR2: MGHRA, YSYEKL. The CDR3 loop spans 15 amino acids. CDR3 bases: TGCGCCAGCAGCGGTGCGGTGGCGAACACCGGGGAGCTGTTTTTT. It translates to CASSGAVANTGELFF.